Described below is a single TCR beta chain sequence and its context. Its target is unknown. CDR1 is GTSNPN, CDR2 SVGIG, per germline (reference sequence). V lost 4 bases to trimming and J lost 2 bases, with 11 bases between them. The CDR3 loop spans 13 amino acids. The sample belongs to a study of OX40 agonist ivuxolimab in advanced cancers. Study at large: Prior anti-PD-1, anti-PD-L1 or anti-CTLA-4 therapy was allowed; around 43% had some.

Autoimmune disease history or systemic immunosuppression excluded patients. Study-level points and caveats: Expanded clones tended on average to be more numerous among CD8+ T cells than CD4+.

The protocol was immunoSEQ multiplex PCR, while the TCRdb copy is restricted to in-frame clones and leaves out a portion. Of about 41,000 clones in the sample, roughly 88% were seen once. The rearrangement links TRBV30 to TRBJ1-1; a weak D match, TRBD1 (6 bases). Sequences were derived from CD4+ or CD8+ T cells sorted from blood, sampled in a trial of the OX40 agonist ivuxolimab. The sequence derives from an adult with an advanced solid tumor such as melanoma, head and neck, liver or kidney cancer. CDR3 in DNA: TGTGCCTGGAACACAGGGTATAACACTGAAGCTTTCTTT. Protein sequence: CAWNTGYNTEAFF.